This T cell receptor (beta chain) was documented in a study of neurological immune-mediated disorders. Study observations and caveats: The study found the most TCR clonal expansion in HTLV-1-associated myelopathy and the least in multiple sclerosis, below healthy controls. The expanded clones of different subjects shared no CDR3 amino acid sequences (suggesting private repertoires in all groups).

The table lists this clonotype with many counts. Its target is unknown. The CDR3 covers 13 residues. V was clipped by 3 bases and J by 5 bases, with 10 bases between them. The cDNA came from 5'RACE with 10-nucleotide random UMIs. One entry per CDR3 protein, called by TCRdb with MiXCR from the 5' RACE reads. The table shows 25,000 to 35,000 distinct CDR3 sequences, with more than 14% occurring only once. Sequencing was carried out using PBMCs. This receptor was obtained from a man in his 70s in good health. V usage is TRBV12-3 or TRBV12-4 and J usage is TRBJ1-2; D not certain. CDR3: CASSFGSGYGYTF. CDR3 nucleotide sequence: TGTGCCAGCAGTTTTGGATCTGGATATGGCTACACCTTC.